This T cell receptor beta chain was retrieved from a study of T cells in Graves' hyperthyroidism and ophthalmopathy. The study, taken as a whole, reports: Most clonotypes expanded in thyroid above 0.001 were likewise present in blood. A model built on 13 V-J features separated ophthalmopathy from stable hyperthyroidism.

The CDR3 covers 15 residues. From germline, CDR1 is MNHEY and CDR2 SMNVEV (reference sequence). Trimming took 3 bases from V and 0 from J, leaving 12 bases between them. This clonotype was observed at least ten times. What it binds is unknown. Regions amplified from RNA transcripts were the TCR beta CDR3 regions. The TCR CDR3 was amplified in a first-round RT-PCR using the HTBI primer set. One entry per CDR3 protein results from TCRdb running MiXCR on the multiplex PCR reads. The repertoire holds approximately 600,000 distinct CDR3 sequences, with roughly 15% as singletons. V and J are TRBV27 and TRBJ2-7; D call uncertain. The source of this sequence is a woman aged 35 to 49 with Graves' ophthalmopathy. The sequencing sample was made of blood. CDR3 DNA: TGTGCCAGCAGTTTTTCTCCAGGAAGCTCCTACGAGCAGTACTTC. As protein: CASSFSPGSSYEQYF.